These 30 T cell receptor beta chains share one sample of origin, sequenced in a study of a mutant IDH1 vaccine in newly diagnosed glioma. These receptors' targets are unknown. Regarding time point: week 11, during vaccination. Doses consisted of 300 ug of mutant IDH1 20-mer peptide each, paired with topical imiquimod. Produced via immunoSEQ multiplex PCR; TCRdb's table is partial and in-frame only. This sample yields about 64,000 clones, of which about four fifths are seen a single time; 8.5% to 9.5% belongs to the top ten. Sequencing was performed on PBMCs, taken from a glioma patient whose treatment included an IDH1 peptide vaccine. The receptors derive from a woman between 50 and 59 years old with glioma.

The chain combines TRBV4-1 with TRBJ1-1; no firm D call. Germline V CDR1 and CDR2: MGHRA, YSYEKL. This CDR3 has 15 amino acids. Trimming removed 1 base from V and 0 bases from J, with 9 bases in between. This chain's CDR3 is CASSQGRQVNTEAFF. The CDR3 DNA sequence: TGCGCCAGCAGCCAAGGCCGGCAGGTGAACACTGAAGCTTTCTTT.

The chain combines TRBV19 with TRBJ2-3; 7 nucleotides match TRBD1. Trimming at V came to 6 bases and at J to 4 bases, leaving 7 bases not matched to a gene. Germline V gene data show CDR1 as LNHDA and CDR2 as SQIVND (reference sequence). CDR3 length: 14 amino acids. The CDR3 DNA sequence: TGTGCCAGTAGATTGGGACAGCTATCAGATACGCAGTATTTT. Translating gives CASRLGQLSDTQYF.

In this sample, this clone turned up once. V gene TRBV2 combines with J gene TRBJ2-5; 9 bases agree with TRBD1. CDR3 size: 15 residues. CDR1 is SNHLY and CDR2 is FYNNEI in the germline V gene. Losses at the gene ends were 6 bases for V and 3 bases for J; bases not matched to a gene: 8. CDR3 loop: CASRRIRTGEETQYF. In nucleotides, the CDR3 is TGTGCCAGCAGGAGAATTAGGACAGGGGAAGAGACCCAGTACTTC. The variable domain in full, with the rest retrieved from reference TRBV2 and TRBJ2-5, is EPEVTQTPSHQVTQMGQEVILRCVPISNHLYFYWYRQILGQKVEFLVSFYNNEISEKSEIFDDQFSVERPDGSNFTLKIRSTKLEDSAMYFCASRRIRTGEETQYFGPGTRLLVL.

V usage is TRBV5-4 and J usage is TRBJ2-3, with 10 bases that match TRBD2. The V segment lost 9 bases and the J segment 2 bases; nucleotides outside the gene matches: 15. The CDR3 is 17 residues long. Germline V gene data show CDR1 as SGHNT and CDR2 as YYREEE (reference sequence). This CDR3 is CATELGGSGGFTDTQYF. The CDR3 DNA is TGTGCCACCGAGCTTGGTGGTAGCGGGGGGTTCACAGATACGCAGTATTTT.

The table lists this clone with a count of one. V is TRBV11-2 and J is TRBJ1-1; D is unclear. There are 15 residues in the CDR3. V was clipped by 5 bases and J by 0 bases, with 13 bases between them. Per the germline V gene, CDR1 is SGHAT and CDR2 is FQNNGV. CDR3 sequence: CASSPRPRMNTEAFF. For the CDR3, the DNA is TGTGCCAGCAGCCCAAGACCCAGGATGAACACTGAAGCTTTCTTT.

The chain is built from TRBV19 and TRBJ2-5, with D perhaps given as TRBD1 or TRBD2 (7 bases each). Germline CDR1 reads LNHDA; CDR2 reads SQIVND (reference sequence). The CDR3 loop spans 15 amino acids. Trimming stripped 8 bases from V and 4 bases from J, with 20 bases between. This chain's CDR3 is CASRQGGFFGETQYF. The CDR3 nucleotides read TGTGCCAGTCGACAGGGAGGGTTCTTCGGAGAGACCCAGTACTTC.

This CDR3 is CASRISGGEQYF. The CDR3 region has the DNA TGTGCCAGCAGGATTTCCGGGGGGGAGCAGTACTTC. V is TRBV6-1 and J is TRBJ2-7; TRBD2 aligns across 7 bases. The CDR3 has 12 residues. V was clipped by 6 bases and J by 7 bases; unmatched bases: 6. Germline V gives CDR1 MNHNS, CDR2 SASEGT.

The chain uses TRBV29-1 and TRBJ1-4; no clear D gene. Germline V lookup: CDR1 SQVTM, CDR2 ANQGSEA. The CDR3 is made up of 13 amino acids. Deletions cut 5 bases from V and 0 bases from J, with 7 bases between. DNA of the CDR3: TGCAGCGTTTCCAAATCAACTAATGAAAAACTGTTTTTT. It translates to CSVSKSTNEKLFF.

The chain employs TRBV10-3 and TRBJ1-2; 7 nucleotides agree with TRBD1. Germline trimming cut 0 bases from V and 4 bases from J; bases unmatched to any gene: 5. The CDR3 has 15 residues. Germline loops: CDR1 ENHRY, CDR2 SYGVKD. This CDR3 reads CAISESAGGSYGYTF. The CDR3 DNA is TGTGCCATCAGTGAGTCGGCAGGGGGGTCCTATGGCTACACCTTC.

The chain links TRBV5-6 to TRBJ1-4, with no clear D. Trimming stripped 3 bases from V and 0 bases from J, with 3 bases between. Germline V gene sequence: CDR1 SGHDT, CDR2 YYEEEE. The CDR3 consists of 13 residues. The CDR3 sequence is CASSSATNEKLFF. CDR3 coding DNA: TGTGCCAGCAGCTCCGCAACTAATGAAAAACTGTTTTTT.

This clone was observed a handful of times. The CDR3 nucleotides read TGTGCCTGGACTGGGCAGCCGAACACTGAAGCTTTCTTT. It yields the protein CAWTGQPNTEAFF. The rearrangement links TRBV30 to TRBJ1-1; D is unresolved. Germline values: CDR1 GTSNPN, CDR2 SVGIG (reference sequence). The CDR3 runs 13 residues. V gave up 4 bases and J gave up 1 base, with 10 bases separating them.

The V call is TRBV5-6, the J call TRBJ1-5; D is ambiguous. The germline V gene encodes CDR1 SGHDT and CDR2 YYEEEE. This CDR3 region has 13 residues. The V end was cut by 3 bases, the J end by 4 bases, with 8 bases between. The CDR3 loop is CASSSDPNQPQHF. DNA of the CDR3: TGTGCCAGCAGCTCTGACCCTAATCAGCCCCAGCATTTT. Filled out from reference TRBV5-6 and TRBJ1-5, the complete variable domain reads DAGVTQSPTHLIKTRGQQVTLRCSPKSGHDTVSWYQQALGQGPQFIFQYYEEEERQRGNFPDRFSGHQFPNYSSELNVNALLLGDSALYLCASSSDPNQPQHFGDGTRLSIL.

The V call is TRBV15, the J call TRBJ2-7; the D gene is possibly TRBD2 (7 bases). The germline gives CDR1 LNHNV, CDR2 YYDKDF (reference sequence). Trimming removed 0 bases from V and 5 bases from J, with 14 bases in between. This CDR3 has 15 amino acids. The DNA for the CDR3 is TGTGCCACCAGCAGAGACGCGGCGGGGGCCCACGAGCAGTACTTC. Its protein is CATSRDAAGAHEQYF.

This chain joins TRBV6-6 and TRBJ2-5, with 9 bases matching TRBD2. There are 16 residues in the CDR3. In germline, CDR1 is MNHNY, CDR2 SVGAGI (reference sequence). Unmatched junction bases numbered 9, after V lost 4 bases and J lost 3 bases. The CDR3, as DNA: TGTGCCAGCAGTTGGCCGAGGGTAGCGGGGGAAGAGACCCAGTACTTC. This encodes CASSWPRVAGEETQYF.

The sample holds a few counts of this clone. The V and J genes are TRBV4-2 and TRBJ2-3, with 9 bases that match TRBD2. The germline gives CDR1 LGHNA, CDR2 YNFKEQ. CDR3 size: 17 residues. V shed 0 bases, J shed 6 bases, and the junction held 10 bases outside the gene matches. The CDR3 loop is CASSQDGSGGGADTQYF. The CDR3 DNA is TGTGCCAGCAGCCAAGATGGGTCGGGCGGGGGGGCGGATACGCAGTATTTT.

This clone was found a few times. V and J are TRBV19 and TRBJ1-5; D gene uncertain. Germline V gene lookup returns CDR1 LNHDA and CDR2 SQIVND (reference sequence). There are 15 residues in the CDR3. Between the trimmed V and J ends, which lost 3 bases and 5 bases, there was a span of 14 bases. The CDR3 DNA sequence: TGTGCCAGTAGTATGGGGTACACCGGCTATCAGCCCCAGCATTTT. Its translation: CASSMGYTGYQPQHF.

The gene calls are TRBV29-1 and TRBJ2-2; D possibly corresponds to TRBD2 (6 bases). This CDR3 is built from 15 residues. V was pared by 6 bases and J by 6 bases, with 20 bases between. Germline values: CDR1 SQVTM, CDR2 ANQGSEA. The CDR3 loop is CSVPRGLLGAGELFF. CDR3 nucleotides: TGCAGCGTGCCTAGGGGACTGTTGGGTGCCGGGGAGCTGTTTTTT.

The V and J genes are TRBV10-3 and TRBJ2-2; D not certain. CDR1 is ENHRY, CDR2 SYGVKD, per germline. V lost 4 bases and J 4 bases, leaving 10 bases between the germline ends. The CDR3 covers 14 residues. The CDR3 DNA is TGTGCCATCAGTGCCCAGATGAGCACCGGGGAGCTGTTTTTT. Its protein product is CAISAQMSTGELFF.

V gene TRBV5-6 combines with J gene TRBJ1-1, with 8 bases identical to TRBD1. This CDR3 is 16 amino acids long. Unmatched junction bases numbered 12, after V lost 2 bases and J lost 6 bases. CDR1 SGHDT and CDR2 YYEEEE come from the germline V gene. The CDR3 loop reads CASSFGVSDRVPEAFF. For the CDR3, the DNA is TGTGCCAGCAGCTTTGGGGTCTCGGACAGGGTCCCTGAAGCTTTCTTT.

The rearrangement joins TRBV11-2 to TRBJ2-7, with 7 bases matching TRBD2. V gave up 5 bases and J gave up 7 bases; unmatched junction bases: 11. This CDR3 is 14 amino acids long. CDR1 and CDR2 from the germline V gene are SGHAT and FQNNGV. The chain's CDR3 is CASSRGTIFGEQYF. CDR3 DNA: TGTGCCAGCAGCCGAGGGACTATCTTTGGGGAGCAGTACTTC.

The rearrangement uses TRBV5-1 and TRBJ1-3; no clear D gene. The CDR3 is made up of 16 amino acids. Germline V gives CDR1 SGHRS, CDR2 YFSETQ. Deletions cut 4 bases from V and 4 bases from J, with 18 bases between. The CDR3 sequence is CASSMDPNLGGNTIYF. CDR3 nucleotide sequence: TGCGCCAGCAGCATGGACCCTAACTTAGGGGGAAACACCATATATTTT. The full variable domain, completed using reference TRBV5-1 and TRBJ1-3, is KAGVTQTPRYLIKTRGQQVTLSCSPISGHRSVSWYQQTPGQGLQFLFEYFSETQRNKGNFPGRFSGRQFSNSRSEMNVSTLELGDSALYLCASSMDPNLGGNTIYFGEGSWLTVV.

The genes are TRBV19 and TRBJ2-7; the D is unclear. Trimming pared 6 bases from V and 0 bases from J, leaving 9 bases between. Germline CDR1 LNHDA, CDR2 SQIVND (reference sequence). The CDR3 is 13 amino acids. CDR3 bases: TGTGCCAGTAGGGGCAAGGCCTCCTACGAGCAGTACTTC. Translation gives CASRGKASYEQYF.

This clone was seen more than once but under ten times. V usage is TRBV4-2 and J usage is TRBJ1-4; 10 positions agree with TRBD1. Germline V CDR1 and CDR2: LGHNA, YNFKEQ. Losses at the gene ends were 8 bases for V and 3 bases for J; bases not matched to a gene: 3. CDR3 length: 14 amino acids. The CDR3 coding sequence is TGTGCCAGCGGTGGGACAGGGGCTAATGAAAAACTGTTTTTT. Its protein is CASGGTGANEKLFF.

J is TRBJ1-5 and V is TRBV5-4; D remains ambiguous. The V gene lost 2 bases and the J gene lost 2 bases, with 8 bases spanning the gap. The CDR3 contains 14 residues. The germline gives CDR1 SGHNT, CDR2 YYREEE (reference sequence). In nucleotides, the CDR3 is TGTGCCAGCAGCTTAGAAGGCGGCAATCAGCCCCAGCATTTT. This gives the protein CASSLEGGNQPQHF.

The J gene is TRBJ2-2, the V gene TRBV2; possibly TRBD1 for D (6 bases). CDR1 and CDR2 from the germline V gene are SNHLY and FYNNEI. V was pared by 11 bases and J by 8 bases, with 27 bases between. This CDR3 has 16 residues. This CDR3 is CASRTEPIGVMGELFF. The CDR3 nucleotides are TGTGCCTCTCGGACAGAACCCATCGGGGTAATGGGGGAGCTGTTTTTT. Full variable domain (missing parts from reference TRBV2 and TRBJ2-2): EPEVTQTPSHQVTQMGQEVILRCVPISNHLYFYWYRQILGQKVEFLVSFYNNEISEKSEIFDDQFSVERPDGSNFTLKIRSTKLEDSAMYFCASRTEPIGVMGELFFGEGSRLTVL.

The table lists this clone with a count of one. The genes are TRBV5-1 and TRBJ1-2; TRBD1 agrees at 7 bases. Unmatched junction bases numbered 3, after V lost 0 bases and J lost 4 bases. CDR1 and CDR2 from the germline V gene are SGHRS and YFSETQ. The CDR3 extends over 14 amino acids. The chain's CDR3 is CASSLGGQTYGYTF. DNA of the CDR3: TGCGCCAGCAGCTTGGGGGGACAGACCTATGGCTACACCTTC.

CDR3 protein: CASSVNAGENTEAFF. The CDR3 coding sequence is TGTGCCAGTAGTGTTAACGCAGGTGAGAACACTGAAGCTTTCTTT. The chain is built from TRBV19 and TRBJ1-1; D is ambiguous. This CDR3 spans 15 amino acids. The germline V gene has CDR1 LNHDA and CDR2 SQIVND (reference sequence). Trimming pared 5 bases from V and 1 base from J, leaving 14 bases between.

The gene calls are TRBV7-9 and TRBJ1-2; 8 positions agree with TRBD1. The J segment lost 11 bases and the V segment lost 5 bases, leaving 16 bases of the junction unmatched. Germline CDR1 is SEHNR and CDR2 is FQNEAQ (reference sequence). The CDR3 covers 15 residues. CDR3 DNA: TGTGCCAGCAGCCCACCTCCGGGACAGGACATCGTTTACACCTTC. Its protein product is CASSPPPGQDIVYTF.

The V call is TRBV10-1, the J call TRBJ1-2; 12 nucleotides line up with TRBD1. The CDR3 has 15 residues. Trimming removed 0 bases from V and 8 bases from J; junction bases left unmatched: 4. The V gene's germline CDR1 is WNHNN and CDR2 SYGVQD (reference sequence). As DNA, the CDR3 is TGCGCCAGCAGTGAGTCGGGGACAGGGGGCTTAGGCTACACCTTC. As protein: CASSESGTGGLGYTF.

V usage is TRBV15 and J usage is TRBJ1-5, with TRBD1 matching 10 bases. With 4 bases clipped from V and 7 bases from J, the junction kept 7 bases outside the gene matches. The CDR3 totals 15 residues. The V gene's germline CDR1 is LNHNV and CDR2 YYDKDF (reference sequence). CDR3 DNA sequence: TGTGCCACCAGCAAGGGACAGGGGATTGTCCAGCCCCAGCATTTT. This gives the protein CATSKGQGIVQPQHF.